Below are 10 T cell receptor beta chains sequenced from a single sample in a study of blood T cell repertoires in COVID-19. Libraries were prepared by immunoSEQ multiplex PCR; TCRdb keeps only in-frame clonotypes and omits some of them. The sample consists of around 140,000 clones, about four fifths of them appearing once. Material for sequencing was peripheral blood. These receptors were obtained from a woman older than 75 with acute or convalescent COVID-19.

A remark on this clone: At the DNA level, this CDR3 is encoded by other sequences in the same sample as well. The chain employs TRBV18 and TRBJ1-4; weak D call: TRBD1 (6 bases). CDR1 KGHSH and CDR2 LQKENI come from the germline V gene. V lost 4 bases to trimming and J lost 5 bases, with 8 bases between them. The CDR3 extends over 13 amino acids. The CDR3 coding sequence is TGTGCCAGCTCACTTGGACAGAATGAAAAACTGTTTTTT. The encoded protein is CASSLGQNEKLFF.

CDR3: CASSLDYRGGTGELFF. CDR3 in DNA: TGTGCCAGCAGCTTAGACTATAGAGGTGGGACCGGGGAGCTGTTTTTT. V is TRBV5-5 and J is TRBJ2-2; D possibly corresponds to TRBD2 (5 bases). The CDR3 is made up of 16 amino acids. V dropped 2 bases and J dropped 5 bases, with 16 bases sitting between them. From germline, CDR1 is SGHKS and CDR2 YYEKEE (reference sequence).

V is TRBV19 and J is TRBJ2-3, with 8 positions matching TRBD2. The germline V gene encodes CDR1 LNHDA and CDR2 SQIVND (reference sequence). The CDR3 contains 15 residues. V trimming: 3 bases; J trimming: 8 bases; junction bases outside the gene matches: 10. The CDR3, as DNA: TGTGCCAGTAGTATTGACCGGGGGGGCGGTGGTACGCAGTATTTT. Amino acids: CASSIDRGGGGTQYF.

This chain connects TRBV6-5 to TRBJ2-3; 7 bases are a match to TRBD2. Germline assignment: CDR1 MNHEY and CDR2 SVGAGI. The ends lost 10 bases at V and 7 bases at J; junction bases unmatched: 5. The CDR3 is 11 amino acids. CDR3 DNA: TGTGCCACCAGGGAGGGGTATACGCAGTATTTT. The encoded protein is CATREGYTQYF.

The DNA of the CDR3 is TGCGCCAGCAGCTTGTCATGGGACAGGGCCCCGTACGAGCAGTACTTC. Protein: CASSLSWDRAPYEQYF. This chain joins TRBV5-1 and TRBJ2-7, with TRBD1 matching over 9 bases. The CDR3 covers 16 residues. Germline V gene sequence: CDR1 SGHRS, CDR2 YFSETQ. J gave up 4 bases and V 1 base, and 9 bases lay outside the gene matches.

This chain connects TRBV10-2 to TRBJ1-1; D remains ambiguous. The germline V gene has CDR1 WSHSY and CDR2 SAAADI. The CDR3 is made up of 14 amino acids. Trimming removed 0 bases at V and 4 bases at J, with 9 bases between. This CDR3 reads CASSESTGFTEAFF. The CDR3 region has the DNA TGCGCCAGCAGTGAGTCGACTGGATTCACTGAAGCTTTCTTT.

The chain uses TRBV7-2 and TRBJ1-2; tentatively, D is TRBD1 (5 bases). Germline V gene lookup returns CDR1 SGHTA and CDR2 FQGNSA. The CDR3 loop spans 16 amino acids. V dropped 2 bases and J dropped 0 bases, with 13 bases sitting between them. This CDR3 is CASSLQGGLANYGYTF. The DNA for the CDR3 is TGTGCCAGCAGCTTACAGGGCGGCTTAGCTAACTATGGCTACACCTTC.

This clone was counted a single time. DNA for the CDR3: TGTGCCAGCAGTGTAAGTCTAGCTGGGGCTGGGGCCAACGTCCTGACTTTC. Translated, it gives CASSVSLAGAGANVLTF. The chain employs TRBV2 and TRBJ2-6; TRBD2 is a possible D gene (5 bases). This CDR3 is built from 17 residues. Germline lookup yields CDR1 SNHLY and CDR2 FYNNEI. V lost 4 bases and J 2 bases, leaving 15 bases between the germline ends. Full variable domain (missing parts from reference TRBV2 and TRBJ2-6): EPEVTQTPSHQVTQMGQEVILRCVPISNHLYFYWYRQILGQKVEFLVSFYNNEISEKSEIFDDQFSVERPDGSNFTLKIRSTKLEDSAMYFCASSVSLAGAGANVLTFGAGSRLTVL.

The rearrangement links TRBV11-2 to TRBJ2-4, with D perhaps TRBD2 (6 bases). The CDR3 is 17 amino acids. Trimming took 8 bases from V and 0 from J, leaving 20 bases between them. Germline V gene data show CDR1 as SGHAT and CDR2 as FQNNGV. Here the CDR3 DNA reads TGTGCCAGCCGTACGGGACGGGGGTTGCTAGCCAAAAACATTCAGTACTTC. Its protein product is CASRTGRGLLAKNIQYF.

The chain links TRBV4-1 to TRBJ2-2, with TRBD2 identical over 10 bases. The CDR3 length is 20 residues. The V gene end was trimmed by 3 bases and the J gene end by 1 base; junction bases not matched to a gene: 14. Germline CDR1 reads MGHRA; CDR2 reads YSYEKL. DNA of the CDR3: TGCGCCAGCAGCCATGTCAGCGGGAGGGTCGGCGCATTGAACACCGGGGAGCTGTTTTTT. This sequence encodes CASSHVSGRVGALNTGELFF.